This TCR beta chain was recorded in a study of cytomegalovirus exposure and HLA in healthy donors. Clones were read by immunoSEQ multiplex PCR, and TCRdb kept only the in-frame ones, dropping some. This table holds 200,000 or so clones, 80% to 90% found once. Germline CDR1 LNHNV, CDR2 YYDKDF (reference sequence). V lost 5 bases to trimming and J lost 0 bases, with 22 bases between them. This CDR3 is 18 amino acids long. The sample consisted of PBMCs. This clonotype originated in a woman aged 25 to 45 in good health and CMV-seropositive. The chain employs TRBV15 and TRBJ1-2, with D perhaps TRBD1 (5 bases). CDR3 bases: TGTGCCACCAGCCCTGCTGGGGCAGGGAGGACTACTAACTATGGCTACACCTTC. Protein: CATSPAGAGRTTNYGYTF.